This passage covers 27 T cell receptor beta chains from one sample sequenced in a study of blood T cell repertoires in COVID-19. TCRdb keeps only in-frame clones here, not all; method: immunoSEQ multiplex PCR. The profile shows about 220,000 clones, over 75% of them singletons. Sequencing used peripheral blood. The receptors were gathered from a human donor in a cohort sampled during active COVID-19.

The rearrangement links TRBV5-1 to TRBJ2-5; the match to TRBD2 covers 11 bases. Germline CDR1 and CDR2: SGHRS and YFSETQ. There are 17 residues in the CDR3. After removal of 2 bases from V and 7 bases from J, the junction contained 13 bases not matched to a gene. CDR3 sequence (DNA): TGCGCCAGCAGCTTAATGGGACTAGCGGTGGAGGGGGTGACCCAGTACTTC. This codes for CASSLMGLAVEGVTQYF. The full variable domain, with the rest looked up from reference TRBV5-1 and TRBJ2-5, is KAGVTQTPRYLIKTRGQQVTLSCSPISGHRSVSWYQQTPGQGLQFLFEYFSETQRNKGNFPGRFSGRQFSNSRSEMNVSTLELGDSALYLCASSLMGLAVEGVTQYFGPGTRLLVL.

The rearrangement links TRBV5-5 to TRBJ1-2; D is uncertain. The CDR3 runs to 11 residues. The germline V gene has CDR1 SGHKS and CDR2 YYEKEE (reference sequence). The V end lost 4 bases, the J end lost 7 bases, and 8 bases lay between the germline ends. The CDR3 region has the DNA TGTGCCAGCAGCCTCCCGGGTGGCTACACCTTC. It yields the protein CASSLPGGYTF.

The chain recombines TRBV28 with TRBJ2-3, with TRBD2 identical over 10 bases. Germline values: CDR1 MDHEN, CDR2 SYDVKM. The CDR3 is made up of 15 amino acids. Trimming removed 7 bases from V and 2 bases from J; junction bases left unmatched: 6. In DNA, the CDR3 is TGTGCCAGCACCCTAGCGGGAGCCGCCACAGATACGCAGTATTTT. This encodes CASTLAGAATDTQYF.

This chain links TRBV15 with TRBJ2-7; tentative D call: TRBD2 (6 bases). This CDR3 has 14 residues. The germline gives CDR1 LNHNV, CDR2 YYDKDF (reference sequence). With 8 bases removed from V and 0 bases from J, the gap between germline ends came to 14 bases. This CDR3 is CATSAGSHSYEQYF. CDR3 coding DNA: TGTGCCACCTCGGCGGGGTCCCACTCCTACGAGCAGTACTTC.

This sequence joins TRBV28 and TRBJ1-1; D perhaps matches TRBD1 (5 bases). V gave up 6 bases and J gave up 5 bases, with 10 bases separating them. The CDR3 has 12 amino acids. Per the germline V gene, CDR1 is MDHEN and CDR2 is SYDVKM. The CDR3 DNA reads TGTGCCAGCAGCCCCCCAGGGACTGAAGCTTTCTTT. Its translation: CASSPPGTEAFF.

The CDR3 spells CASSQASGGHGTEAFF. Written as DNA, the CDR3 is TGTGCCAGCAGCCAAGCGAGTGGTGGGCACGGCACTGAAGCTTTCTTT. The J gene is TRBJ1-1, the V gene TRBV4-2; D is ambiguous. Germline CDR1 is LGHNA and CDR2 is YNFKEQ. There are 16 residues in the CDR3. V lost 1 base and J lost 4, with 16 bases in between.

The V gene is TRBV24-1, the J gene TRBJ2-7, with D possibly matching TRBD2 (6 bases). In germline, CDR1 is KGHDR, CDR2 SFDVKD. The V end was cut by 7 bases, the J end by 3 bases, with 12 bases between. The CDR3 consists of 13 residues. CDR3 coding DNA: TGTGCCACCAGCGAGGGAGGTCGCTACGAGCAGTACTTC. Its translation: CATSEGGRYEQYF.

Remarks on this clone: Other DNA sequences from this sample encode an identical CDR3 as well. CDR3 sequence: CASSSSSYEQYF. CDR3 DNA sequence: TGTGCCAGCAGTTCGAGCTCCTACGAGCAGTACTTC. This rearrangement joins TRBV27 to TRBJ2-7; D is uncertain. This CDR3 has 12 residues. Looked up from germline, CDR1 is MNHEY and CDR2 is SMNVEV (reference sequence). The V end lost 4 bases, the J end lost 0 bases, and 4 bases lay between the germline ends.

The chain is built from TRBV24-1 and TRBJ2-3, with 8 bases matching TRBD1. V lost 1 base and J lost 5; bases outside the gene matches: 4. This CDR3 is built from 15 residues. The germline CDR1 and CDR2 sequences are KGHDR and SFDVKD. The CDR3 here is CATSDFPTGGDTQYF. CDR3 nucleotides: TGTGCCACCAGTGATTTTCCCACAGGGGGAGATACGCAGTATTTT.

The chain couples TRBV9 to TRBJ1-3; D remains unclear. CDR1 and CDR2 (germline): SGDLS, YYNGEE. The V gene lost 3 bases and the J gene lost 0 bases, with 10 bases spanning the gap. The CDR3 loop spans 15 amino acids. The CDR3 is CASSAFHSSGNTIYF. CDR3 nucleotides: TGTGCCAGCAGCGCGTTTCACAGCTCTGGAAACACCATATATTTT.

The chain combines TRBV27 with TRBJ2-6; tentative D call: TRBD2 (5 bases). The CDR3 totals 17 residues. V gave up 6 bases and J gave up 0 bases, with 15 bases separating them. Germline CDR1 and CDR2: MNHEY and SMNVEV (reference sequence). The CDR3 DNA follows: TGTGCCAGCAGGCCCTGGGGTGGAGGCTCTGGGGCCAACGTCCTGACTTTC. Translated, it gives CASRPWGGGSGANVLTF.

The chain uses TRBV9 and TRBJ2-7; 10 bases map to TRBD2. The germline gives CDR1 SGDLS, CDR2 YYNGEE. Trimming took 4 bases from V and 2 from J; bases not matched to a gene: 3. This CDR3 is 14 amino acids long. The CDR3 DNA reads TGTGCCAGCAGCCCCCTAGCGGGGGCCTACGAGCAGTACTTC. Translated, it gives CASSPLAGAYEQYF.

The chain is built from TRBV6-5 and TRBJ2-7, with D maybe TRBD1 (6 bases). The CDR3 sequence is 12 residues long. The V end lost 6 bases, the J end lost 6 bases, and 12 bases lay between the germline ends. CDR1 MNHEY and CDR2 SVGAGI come from the germline V gene. CDR3 loop: CASSPPGVEQYF. The CDR3 DNA sequence: TGTGCCAGCAGCCCCCCAGGGGTCGAGCAGTACTTC.

V usage is TRBV5-8 and J usage is TRBJ2-3; 9 positions agree with TRBD1. The CDR3 covers 16 residues. Looked up from germline, CDR1 is SGHTS and CDR2 is YDEGEE. Trimming cost V 4 bases and J 1 base; bases outside gene matches: 7. The CDR3 region has the DNA TGTGCCAGCAGCCTAAGGACAGGGGTCGGCACAGATACGCAGTATTTT. Translation gives CASSLRTGVGTDTQYF.

The chain has TRBV3-1 (or the pseudogene TRBV3-2) and TRBJ2-1; 9 bases are a match to TRBD2. This CDR3 spans 14 amino acids. Germline assignment: CDR1 LGHDT and CDR2 YNNKEL (reference sequence). V lost 0 bases to trimming and J lost 7 bases; unmatched junction nucleotides: 1. CDR3 region: CASSQDLAGNEQFF. The CDR3 coding sequence is TGTGCCAGCAGCCAAGATCTAGCGGGGAATGAGCAGTTCTTC.

The chain combines TRBV28 with TRBJ1-2; 9 nucleotides align to TRBD1. The CDR3 consists of 17 residues. The junction had 14 bases not matched to a gene; V was cut back by 5 bases and J by 4 bases. Germline values: CDR1 MDHEN, CDR2 SYDVKM. CDR3 coding DNA: TGTGCCAGCAGTGTAGCTCCCGGGACAGGGCACCTCTATGGCTACACCTTC. It codes for CASSVAPGTGHLYGYTF.

The genes are TRBV3-1 (or the pseudogene TRBV3-2) and TRBJ1-6, with D tentatively TRBD1 (6 bases). Germline V gives CDR1 LGHDT, CDR2 YNNKEL (reference sequence). The CDR3 length is 15 residues. The V gene lost 1 base and the J gene lost 10 bases, with 14 bases spanning the gap. The CDR3 DNA follows: TGTGCCAGCAGCCAAGTGCACAGGGATGGATCACCCCTCCACTTT. The encoded protein is CASSQVHRDGSPLHF.

This clone appeared once. The genes are TRBV28 and TRBJ1-5; 7 bases match TRBD1. Looked up from germline, CDR1 is MDHEN and CDR2 is SYDVKM. V lost 4 bases to trimming and J lost 0 bases; unmatched junction nucleotides: 9. The CDR3 consists of 17 residues. CDR3 sequence reads: CASSSDRQGGSNQPQHF. The CDR3, as DNA: TGTGCCAGCAGTTCAGATCGACAGGGAGGTAGCAATCAGCCCCAGCATTTT. Looking up the rest from reference TRBV28 and TRBJ1-5 gives the full variable domain: DVKVTQSSRYLVKRTGEKVFLECVQDMDHENMFWYRQDPGLGLRLIYFSYDVKMKEKGDIPEGYSVSREKKERFSLILESASTNQTSMYLCASSSDRQGGSNQPQHFGDGTRLSIL.

CDR3 DNA sequence: TGTGCCAGCAGTTTAATCGGTACGCAGTATTTT. Its translation: CASSLIGTQYF. The J gene is TRBJ2-3, the V gene TRBV28; D remains ambiguous. The germline gives CDR1 MDHEN, CDR2 SYDVKM. Trimming took off 2 bases at V and 8 bases at J, with 5 bases between the two ends. This CDR3 has 11 amino acids.

This clone was seen more than once but under ten times. CDR3 in amino acids: CATSRDASRGQSGELFF. CDR3 nucleotide sequence: TGTGCCACCAGCAGAGATGCGTCCAGGGGGCAGAGCGGGGAGCTGTTTTTT. The chain links TRBV15 to TRBJ2-2; TRBD1 matches 8 bases. This CDR3 region has 17 residues. Losses at the gene ends were 0 bases for V and 7 bases for J; bases not matched to a gene: 10. In germline, CDR1 is LNHNV, CDR2 YYDKDF (reference sequence).

The chain joins TRBV10-3 to TRBJ2-1, with D tentatively TRBD1 (5 bases). Trimming removed 9 bases from V and 8 bases from J, with 20 bases in between. The V gene's germline CDR1 is ENHRY and CDR2 SYGVKD. The CDR3 is 14 residues long. The CDR3 nucleotides are TGTGCCATAGGTTCAGCGCAGGGAAGCGATGAGCAGTTCTTC. Residues: CAIGSAQGSDEQFF.

V is TRBV5-4 and J is TRBJ1-3, with TRBD1 matching over 9 bases. Germline loops: CDR1 SGHNT, CDR2 YYREEE (reference sequence). V trimming: 2 bases; J trimming: 4 bases; junction bases outside the gene matches: 4. This CDR3 comprises 15 residues. CDR3 DNA sequence: TGTGCCAGCAGCTTAGGACAGGGGACCGGAAACACCATATATTTT. Its translation is CASSLGQGTGNTIYF.

This clone occurred a few times. The rearrangement joins TRBV7-2 to TRBJ1-3; 7 positions agree with TRBD1. J gave up 4 bases and V 5 bases, and 5 bases lay outside the gene matches. Per the germline V gene, CDR1 is SGHTA and CDR2 is FQGNSA. The CDR3 consists of 14 residues. The CDR3: CASSPGTVGNTIYF. CDR3 DNA: TGTGCCAGCAGCCCCGGGACAGTAGGAAACACCATATATTTT.

The chain is built from TRBV5-4 and TRBJ1-1, with 9 bases that match TRBD1. The J segment lost 2 bases and the V segment lost 4 bases, leaving 6 bases of the junction unmatched. The V gene's germline CDR1 is SGHNT and CDR2 YYREEE (reference sequence). The length of the CDR3 is 15 residues. The CDR3 DNA is TGTGCCAGCAGCCGAGGGACAGGGATTAACACTGAAGCTTTCTTT. This gives the protein CASSRGTGINTEAFF.

The chain employs TRBV18 and TRBJ2-1; the D is unclear. Germline CDR1 and CDR2: KGHSH and LQKENI. This CDR3 is built from 16 residues. Trimming left V 6 bases short and J 0 bases short, with 15 bases between. The CDR3 region is CASSLLGSSSYNEQFF. The CDR3 nucleotides read TGTGCCAGCTCTCTCCTAGGAAGTTCCTCCTACAATGAGCAGTTCTTC.

This sequence joins TRBV18 and TRBJ1-6; TRBD1 is a possible D gene (5 bases). V lost 6 bases, J lost 8 bases, and 14 bases lay in between. The germline V gene has CDR1 KGHSH and CDR2 LQKENI. The CDR3 totals 14 residues. The CDR3 loop reads CASSPTQVDSPLHF. Here the CDR3 DNA reads TGTGCCAGCTCGCCGACACAGGTAGATTCACCCCTCCACTTT.

J is TRBJ2-3 and V is TRBV28; 10 bases align to TRBD2. In germline, CDR1 is MDHEN, CDR2 SYDVKM. CDR3 length equals 16 residues. V was pared by 3 bases and J by 4 bases, with 7 bases of the junction left unmatched. Here the CDR3 DNA reads TGTGCCAGCAGTTTGGGGCTAGCGGGAGCTTCAGATACGCAGTATTTT. Its translation: CASSLGLAGASDTQYF.